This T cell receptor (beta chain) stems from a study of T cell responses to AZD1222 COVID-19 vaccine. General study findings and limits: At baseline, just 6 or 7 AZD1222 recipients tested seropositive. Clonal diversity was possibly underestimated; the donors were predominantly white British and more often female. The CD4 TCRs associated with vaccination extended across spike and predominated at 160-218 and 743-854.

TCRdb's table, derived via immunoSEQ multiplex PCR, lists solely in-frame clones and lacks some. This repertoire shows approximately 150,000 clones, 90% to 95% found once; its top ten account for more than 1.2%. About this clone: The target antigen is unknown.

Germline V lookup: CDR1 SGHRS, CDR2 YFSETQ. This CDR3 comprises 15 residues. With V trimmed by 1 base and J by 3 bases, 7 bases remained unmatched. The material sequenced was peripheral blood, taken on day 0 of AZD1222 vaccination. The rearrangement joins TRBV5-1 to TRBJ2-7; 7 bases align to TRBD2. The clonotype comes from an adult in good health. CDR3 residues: CASSLSLADVYEQYF. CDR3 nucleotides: TGCGCCAGCAGCTTGAGTCTAGCGGACGTCTACGAGCAGTACTTC.